The T cell receptor beta chain under discussion was sequenced for a study of OX40 agonist ivuxolimab in advanced cancers. Study-wide context: An anti-OX40 (CD134) antibody with agonistic activity, ivuxolimab, was administered to patients. Study-wide points: Among T cells, CD8+ cells averaged more expanded clones than CD4+ cells.

A note on this clone: The target antigen is unknown.

CDR1 SEHNR and CDR2 FQNEAQ come from the germline V gene (reference sequence). The V end lost 4 bases, the J end lost 3 bases, and 12 bases lay between the germline ends. The CDR3 covers 14 residues. Measured with immunoSEQ multiplex PCR; TCRdb has only the in-frame clones, and not every one. The data contain fewer than 100,000 clones, approximately 86% of them singletons. The sequences come from CD4+ or CD8+ T cells sorted from blood, collected in a trial of the OX40 agonist ivuxolimab. This clonotype originated in an adult with an advanced solid tumor such as melanoma, head and neck, liver or kidney cancer. The chain is built from TRBV7-9 and TRBJ2-5; either TRBD1 or TRBD2 may supply D (6 bases each). CDR3 amino acids: CASSSRGVEETQYF. For the CDR3, the DNA is TGTGCCAGCAGCTCTAGGGGGGTGGAAGAGACCCAGTACTTC. The full variable domain, its missing parts supplied by reference TRBV7-9 and TRBJ2-5, is DTGVSQNPRHKITKRGQNVTFRCDPISEHNRLYWYRQTLGQGPEFLTYFQNEAQLEKSRLLSDRFSAERPKGSFSTLEIQRTEQGDSAMYLCASSSRGVEETQYFGPGTRLLVL.